The 2 T cell receptor beta chains below come from one sample, sequenced in a study of blood T cell repertoires in COVID-19. The assay was immunoSEQ multiplex PCR, and TCRdb's table has in-frame clones only and misses some. The sample has fewer than 300,000 clones; around 85% are singletons. Sequencing was performed on PBMCs or T cells enriched from blood (not recorded which). These receptor sequences come from a woman under 40 who had recovered from COVID-19.

This clone was seen more than once but under ten times. This CDR3 is CAIRTETSGETGELFF. The CDR3 nucleotides are TGTGCCATCAGGACGGAGACTAGCGGGGAGACCGGGGAGCTGTTTTTT. This rearrangement joins TRBV10-3 to TRBJ2-2; 11 nucleotides line up with TRBD2. CDR1 and CDR2 from the germline V gene are ENHRY and SYGVKD. V shed 6 bases and J 5 bases; nucleotides not matched to a gene: 8. There are 16 residues in the CDR3.

The genes are TRBV15 and TRBJ2-2, with a possible D match to TRBD2 (5 bases). The CDR3 runs 13 residues. Trimming shortened V by 4 bases and J by 5 bases, and 8 bases separated the two germline ends. Germline CDR1 and CDR2: LNHNV and YYDKDF (reference sequence). CDR3: CATSTEGTGELFF. The CDR3 DNA reads TGTGCCACCAGCACCGAGGGAACCGGGGAGCTGTTTTTT.